One sample yielded the 27 T cell receptor beta chains listed below, sequenced in a study of blood T cell repertoires in COVID-19. Using immunoSEQ multiplex PCR, the repertoire was profiled, and TCRdb retains in-frame clones only, with some absent. The sample carries under 250,000 clones, over 75% recorded once. What was sequenced was PBMCs or T cells enriched from blood (not recorded which). Receptors were obtained from a man aged 30 to 45 with acute COVID-19.

A note on this clone: The sample carries other DNA sequences with the same CDR3. The rearrangement links TRBV9 to TRBJ1-2; tentative D call: TRBD1 (5 bases). V shed 0 bases and J shed 3 bases, with 12 bases lying between them. The CDR3 covers 15 residues. Germline loops: CDR1 SGDLS, CDR2 YYNGEE. The CDR3 spells CASSVASGRDYGYTF. Written as DNA, the CDR3 is TGTGCCAGCAGCGTAGCTTCAGGGCGAGACTATGGCTACACCTTC.

The chain has TRBV6-5 and TRBJ1-2; 9 bases agree with TRBD1. J was trimmed by 5 bases and V by 5 bases; bases with no gene match: 9. Germline CDR1 reads MNHEY; CDR2 reads SVGAGI. This CDR3 contains 15 residues. CDR3: CASSPQGTGIYGYTF. The CDR3 DNA reads as TGTGCCAGCAGTCCACAGGGGACAGGGATTTATGGCTACACCTTC.

J is TRBJ2-2 and V is TRBV7-9; D is uncertain. Germline lookup yields CDR1 SEHNR and CDR2 FQNEAQ (reference sequence). This CDR3 has 15 residues. Trimming cost V 4 bases and J 0 bases, with 9 bases left between them. The CDR3 sequence is CASSSRLPNTGELFF. CDR3 bases: TGTGCCAGCAGCTCCAGGCTGCCGAACACCGGGGAGCTGTTTTTT.

The V gene is TRBV6-1, the J gene TRBJ2-7; TRBD1 agrees at 10 bases. CDR3 length: 14 amino acids. From germline, CDR1 is MNHNS and CDR2 SASEGT. The J segment lost 4 bases and the V segment lost 3 bases, leaving 3 bases of the junction unmatched. CDR3 DNA: TGTGCCAGCAGTGAGACAGGGGGCGATTACGAGCAGTACTTC. Translated, it gives CASSETGGDYEQYF.

The V call is TRBV6-1, the J call TRBJ2-7; the D is unclear. The germline V gene has CDR1 MNHNS and CDR2 SASEGT. V gave up 0 bases and J gave up 2 bases, with 11 bases separating them. The CDR3 runs to 15 residues. The chain's CDR3 is CASSEAAGNPYEQYF. Here the CDR3 DNA reads TGTGCCAGCAGTGAAGCCGCAGGAAATCCCTACGAGCAGTACTTC.

This clone occurred once. The gene calls are TRBV5-1 and TRBJ2-1; the match to TRBD2 covers 9 bases. Per germline, CDR1 SGHRS and CDR2 YFSETQ. The V segment lost 6 bases and the J segment 0 bases; nucleotides outside the gene matches: 13. This CDR3 contains 18 residues. CDR3 residues: CASNPSVSSGVSYNEQFF. DNA of the CDR3: TGCGCCAGCAACCCGTCTGTCTCTAGCGGGGTCTCCTACAATGAGCAGTTCTTC.

This clone appeared a few times. V and J are TRBV28 and TRBJ1-1, with D possibly being TRBD1 (6 bases). V was clipped by 1 base and J by 5 bases, with 14 bases between them. CDR3 length: 15 residues. Per the germline V gene, CDR1 is MDHEN and CDR2 is SYDVKM. This CDR3 is CASSLSSGVGTEAFF. The CDR3 region has the DNA TGTGCCAGCAGTTTATCATCAGGGGTCGGGACTGAAGCTTTCTTT.

This clone has only a few counts. The chain uses TRBV19 and TRBJ2-3; TRBD2 might be the D (5 bases). The CDR3 length is 16 residues. CDR1 and CDR2 from the germline V gene are LNHDA and SQIVND (reference sequence). Trimming shortened V by 9 bases and J by 0 bases, and 19 bases separated the two germline ends. The CDR3: CASLRNPAVSTDTQYF. The CDR3 DNA reads TGTGCCAGCCTCCGAAACCCAGCGGTCAGCACAGATACGCAGTATTTT.

J is TRBJ2-7 and V is TRBV29-1; 7 bases agree with TRBD2. The germline gives CDR1 SQVTM, CDR2 ANQGSEA. V lost 2 bases, J lost 2 bases, and 3 bases stayed unmatched. The CDR3 has 13 amino acids. The CDR3 spells CSVEIRGAYEQYF. In nucleotides, the CDR3 is TGCAGCGTTGAAATACGGGGGGCCTACGAGCAGTACTTC.

V is TRBV27 and J is TRBJ1-5; D is perhaps TRBD1 (5 bases). V lost 8 bases, J lost 4 bases, and 15 bases lay in between. Germline assignment: CDR1 MNHEY and CDR2 SMNVEV (reference sequence). The CDR3 has 14 residues. The CDR3 nucleotides read TGTGCCAGCGGTGAACATCGGGGGAATCAGCCCCAGCATTTT. Translating it yields CASGEHRGNQPQHF.

V and J are TRBV7-3 and TRBJ2-3, with 7 bases fitting TRBD2. CDR1 SGHTA and CDR2 FQGTGA come from the germline V gene. There are 14 residues in the CDR3. The V segment lost 4 bases and the J segment 1 base; nucleotides outside the gene matches: 2. The CDR3 protein is CASSSGGGTDTQYF. In DNA, the CDR3 is TGTGCCAGCAGCTCGGGGGGTGGCACAGATACGCAGTATTTT.

The rearrangement uses TRBV5-6 and TRBJ1-1; unclear D gene. The CDR3 spans 13 residues. Germline-derived CDR1 and CDR2 are SGHDT and YYEEEE. Trimming took off 0 bases at V and 5 bases at J, with 8 bases between the two ends. CDR3 in amino acids: CASSLDLRTEAFF. DNA of the CDR3: TGTGCCAGCAGCTTGGATCTGAGGACTGAAGCTTTCTTT.

The V call is TRBV5-1, the J call TRBJ1-6; weak D call: TRBD1 (5 bases). The CDR3 is made up of 13 amino acids. Looked up from germline, CDR1 is SGHRS and CDR2 is YFSETQ. The V end lost 2 bases, the J end lost 10 bases, and 10 bases lay between the germline ends. CDR3 residues: CASSLEEGSPLHF. CDR3 bases: TGCGCCAGCAGCTTAGAGGAGGGGTCACCCCTCCACTTT.

This clone was seen a single time. The chain joins TRBV7-9 to TRBJ1-2, with D tentatively TRBD1 (6 bases). The ends were cut back, 4 bases at V and 6 bases at J, with 15 bases in the middle. The V gene's germline CDR1 is SEHNR and CDR2 FQNEAQ (reference sequence). This CDR3 comprises 14 residues. Here the CDR3 reads CASSSQGGRDGYTF. For the CDR3, the DNA is TGTGCCAGCAGCTCTCAAGGGGGGAGGGATGGCTACACCTTC.

This clone has more than one count but fewer than ten. The CDR3 sequence is CASSIEGPVDRFREQYF. Here the CDR3 DNA reads TGTGCCAGTAGTATAGAGGGCCCAGTGGATCGATTTCGGGAGCAGTACTTC. The chain is built from TRBV19 and TRBJ2-7; D is undetermined. Germline V gene sequence: CDR1 LNHDA, CDR2 SQIVND (reference sequence). Trimming took 0 bases from V and 7 from J, leaving 22 bases between them. This CDR3 has 17 residues. Using reference TRBV19 and TRBJ2-7 for the parts outside the CDR3, the full variable domain is DGGITQSPKYLFRKEGQNVTLSCEQNLNHDAMYWYRQDPGQGLRLIYYSQIVNDFQKGDIAEGYSVSREKKESFPLTVTSAQKNPTAFYLCASSIEGPVDRFREQYFGPGTRLTVT.

This clone showed up just a few times. The chain carries TRBV12-5 and TRBJ1-5, with 11 bases matching TRBD1. Germline loops: CDR1 LGHNT, CDR2 FRNRAP. After removal of 3 bases from V and 5 bases from J, the junction contained 3 bases not matched to a gene. The CDR3 runs to 15 residues. CDR3 region: CASGFRDRGDQPQHF. The CDR3 DNA sequence: TGTGCTAGTGGTTTCCGGGACAGGGGGGATCAGCCCCAGCATTTT.

The rearrangement links TRBV5-1 to TRBJ1-1; 8 bases fit TRBD1. The CDR3 spans 14 residues. The trim removed 4 bases at V and 3 bases at J, leaving 5 bases unmatched. Germline CDR1 reads SGHRS; CDR2 reads YFSETQ. This chain's CDR3 is CASSGGQAYTEAFF. CDR3 DNA sequence: TGCGCCAGCAGCGGGGGACAGGCGTACACTGAAGCTTTCTTT.

This clone appeared a single time. The rearrangement links TRBV5-6 to TRBJ2-3, with a weak D call TRBD1 (6 bases). The V end was cut by 3 bases, the J end by 1 base, with 9 bases between. CDR3 length equals 14 residues. The germline CDR1 and CDR2 sequences are SGHDT and YYEEEE. DNA of the CDR3: TGTGCCAGCAGCTCCAGACAGGGCACAGATACGCAGTATTTT. Its translation is CASSSRQGTDTQYF. Full variable domain (rest looked up from reference TRBV5-6 and TRBJ2-3): DAGVTQSPTHLIKTRGQQVTLRCSPKSGHDTVSWYQQALGQGPQFIFQYYEEEERQRGNFPDRFSGHQFPNYSSELNVNALLLGDSALYLCASSSRQGTDTQYFGPGTRLTVL.

This clone was detected a few times. The rearrangement uses TRBV27 and TRBJ2-7; the D gene is possibly TRBD1 (5 bases). The germline gives CDR1 MNHEY, CDR2 SMNVEV (reference sequence). The V and J ends lost 6 bases and 0 bases respectively, with 9 bases between them. The CDR3 length is 13 residues. The CDR3: CASRLQVSYEQYF. CDR3 in DNA: TGTGCCAGCAGACTACAGGTCTCCTACGAGCAGTACTTC.

The V gene is TRBV28, the J gene TRBJ2-1; D is perhaps TRBD2 (6 bases). V was cut by 3 bases and J by 8 bases, with 11 bases left in between. The CDR3 sequence is 13 residues long. Germline CDR1 and CDR2: MDHEN and SYDVKM. The CDR3 bases are TGTGCCAGCAGTTTCGGCGGGGCGGATGAGCAGTTCTTC. Amino acids: CASSFGGADEQFF.

CDR3 sequence: CASSLGLAGGHGETQYF. Written as DNA, the CDR3 is TGTGCCAGCAGCTTGGGGCTAGCGGGGGGGCATGGAGAGACCCAGTACTTC. The V call is TRBV5-4, the J call TRBJ2-5; TRBD2 matches 12 bases. The V segment lost 0 bases and the J segment 4 bases; nucleotides outside the gene matches: 7. Germline V gene sequence: CDR1 SGHNT, CDR2 YYREEE (reference sequence). The CDR3 has 17 amino acids.

The DNA of the CDR3 is TGTGCCAGCAGCCCGACCGGGACAATCGGGGAGCTGTTTTTT. Translating gives CASSPTGTIGELFF. The rearrangement links TRBV7-3 to TRBJ2-2; tentatively, D is TRBD1 (6 bases). From germline, CDR1 is SGHTA and CDR2 FQGTGA. The CDR3 loop spans 14 amino acids. The germline V and J ends were trimmed by 5 bases and 7 bases, with 14 bases remaining between them.

This clone was detected only a few times. The chain uses TRBV11-2 and TRBJ2-5, with 12 bases matching TRBD2. Unmatched junction bases numbered 8, after V lost 2 bases and J lost 13 bases. The CDR3 sequence is 14 residues long. Per germline, CDR1 SGHAT and CDR2 FQNNGV. This CDR3 reads CASSLTLAGGPMYF. CDR3 nucleotide sequence: TGTGCCAGCAGCTTAACGCTAGCGGGGGGGCCAATGTACTTC.

This clone came up a few times. This chain links TRBV28 with TRBJ1-1, with TRBD1 identical over 8 bases. The germline CDR1 and CDR2 sequences are MDHEN and SYDVKM. The CDR3 consists of 14 residues. With 7 bases clipped from V and 5 bases from J, the junction kept 9 bases outside the gene matches. In DNA, the CDR3 is TGTGCCAGCACCCTAGACAGGGGTCGGACTGAAGCTTTCTTT. This codes for CASTLDRGRTEAFF.

The chain links TRBV28 to TRBJ2-1; TRBD1 agrees at 8 bases. Germline CDR1 reads MDHEN; CDR2 reads SYDVKM. V shed 9 bases and J 4 bases; nucleotides not matched to a gene: 8. The CDR3 runs 14 residues. The CDR3 region is CASDQGAKYNEQFF. The CDR3 bases are TGTGCCAGTGATCAGGGGGCGAAATACAATGAGCAGTTCTTC.

The rearrangement joins TRBV4-2 to TRBJ2-3, with 9 bases aligning to TRBD1. Losses at the gene ends were 5 bases for V and 1 base for J; bases not matched to a gene: 4. The CDR3 extends over 15 amino acids. From germline, CDR1 is LGHNA and CDR2 YNFKEQ. CDR3 sequence (DNA): TGTGCCAGCAGCTCCCGGGACAGGGGCACAGATACGCAGTATTTT. Translated: CASSSRDRGTDTQYF.

A few counts support this clone. V gene TRBV5-5 combines with J gene TRBJ1-1, with D perhaps TRBD1 (5 bases). The CDR3 is 14 amino acids. The germline gives CDR1 SGHKS, CDR2 YYEKEE (reference sequence). V was pared by 4 bases and J by 1 base, with 11 bases between. The CDR3 sequence: CASSRGIGNTEAFF. The CDR3 coding sequence is TGTGCCAGCAGCAGGGGAATAGGGAACACTGAAGCTTTCTTT.